Below, 2 T cell receptor beta chains from the same sample are listed, as sequenced in a study of long-term antiretroviral therapy in people with HIV. Version v3.0 of the immunoSEQ assay ran at survey level. TCRdb's copy holds only in-frame clones and misses some; the assay was immunoSEQ multiplex PCR. The sample records 20,000 to 30,000 clones, about 88% being singletons. Specimen: unsorted PBMCs, collected 1.9 years after starting antiretroviral therapy. The receptors stem from a woman in her 30s with HIV.

This chain connects TRBV7-8 to TRBJ1-5; 9 bases map to TRBD1. Trimming at V came to 2 bases and at J to 1 base, leaving 15 bases not matched to a gene. CDR1 is SGHVS, CDR2 FQNEAQ, per germline. This CDR3 comprises 20 residues. The CDR3 here is CASSLRGQGSRQMSNQPQHF. CDR3 nucleotide sequence: TGTGCCAGCAGCTTAAGGGGACAGGGTTCCCGGCAAATGAGCAATCAGCCCCAGCATTTT. Full variable domain (missing parts from reference TRBV7-8 and TRBJ1-5): GAGVSQSPRYKVAKRGQDVALRCDPISGHVSLFWYQQALGQGPEFLTYFQNEAQLDKSGLPSDRFFAERPEGSVSTLKIQRTQQEDSAVYLCASSLRGQGSRQMSNQPQHFGDGTRLSIL.

The CDR3 coding sequence is TGTGCCAGCAGCTTAGGGCAGGGGCTCGGCGAGCAGTACTTC. Encoded protein: CASSLGQGLGEQYF. The chain links TRBV7-3 to TRBJ2-7; tentative D call: TRBD1 (6 bases). CDR3 size: 14 residues. The germline V and J ends were trimmed by 2 bases and 6 bases, with 14 bases remaining between them. Germline assignment: CDR1 SGHTA and CDR2 FQGTGA.